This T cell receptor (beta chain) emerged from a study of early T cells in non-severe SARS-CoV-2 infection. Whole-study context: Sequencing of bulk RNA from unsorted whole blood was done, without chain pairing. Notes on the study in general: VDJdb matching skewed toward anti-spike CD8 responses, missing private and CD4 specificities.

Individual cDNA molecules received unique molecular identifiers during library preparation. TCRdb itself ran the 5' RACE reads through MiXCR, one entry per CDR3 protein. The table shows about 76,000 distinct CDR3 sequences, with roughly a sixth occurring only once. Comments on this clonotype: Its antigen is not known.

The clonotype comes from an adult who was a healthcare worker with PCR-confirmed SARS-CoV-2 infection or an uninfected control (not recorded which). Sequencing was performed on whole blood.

This chain's CDR3 is CASSPPGAENTIYF. Here the CDR3 DNA reads TGTGCCAGCAGTCCCCCGGGGGCTGAAAACACCATATATTTT. V usage is TRBV28 and J usage is TRBJ1-3, with D maybe TRBD1 (6 bases). The CDR3 contains 14 residues. Germline V gives CDR1 MDHEN, CDR2 SYDVKM. V shed 5 bases and J shed 6 bases, with 14 bases lying between them.